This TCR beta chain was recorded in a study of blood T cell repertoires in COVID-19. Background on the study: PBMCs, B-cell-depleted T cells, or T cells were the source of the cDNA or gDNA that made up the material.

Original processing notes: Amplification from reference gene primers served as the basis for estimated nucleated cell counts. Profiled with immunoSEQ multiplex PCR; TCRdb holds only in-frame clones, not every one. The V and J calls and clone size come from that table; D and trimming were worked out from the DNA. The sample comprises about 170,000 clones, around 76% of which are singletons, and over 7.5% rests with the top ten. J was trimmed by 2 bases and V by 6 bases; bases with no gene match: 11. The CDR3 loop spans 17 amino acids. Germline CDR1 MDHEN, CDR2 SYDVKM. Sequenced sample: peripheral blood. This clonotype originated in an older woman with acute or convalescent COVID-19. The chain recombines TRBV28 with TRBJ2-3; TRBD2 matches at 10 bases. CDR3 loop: CASSSSVAGGITDTQYF. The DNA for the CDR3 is TGTGCCAGCAGCTCCTCTGTAGCGGGGGGCATCACAGATACGCAGTATTTT. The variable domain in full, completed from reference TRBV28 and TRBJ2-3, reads DVKVTQSSRYLVKRTGEKVFLECVQDMDHENMFWYRQDPGLGLRLIYFSYDVKMKEKGDIPEGYSVSREKKERFSLILESASTNQTSMYLCASSSSVAGGITDTQYFGPGTRLTVL.